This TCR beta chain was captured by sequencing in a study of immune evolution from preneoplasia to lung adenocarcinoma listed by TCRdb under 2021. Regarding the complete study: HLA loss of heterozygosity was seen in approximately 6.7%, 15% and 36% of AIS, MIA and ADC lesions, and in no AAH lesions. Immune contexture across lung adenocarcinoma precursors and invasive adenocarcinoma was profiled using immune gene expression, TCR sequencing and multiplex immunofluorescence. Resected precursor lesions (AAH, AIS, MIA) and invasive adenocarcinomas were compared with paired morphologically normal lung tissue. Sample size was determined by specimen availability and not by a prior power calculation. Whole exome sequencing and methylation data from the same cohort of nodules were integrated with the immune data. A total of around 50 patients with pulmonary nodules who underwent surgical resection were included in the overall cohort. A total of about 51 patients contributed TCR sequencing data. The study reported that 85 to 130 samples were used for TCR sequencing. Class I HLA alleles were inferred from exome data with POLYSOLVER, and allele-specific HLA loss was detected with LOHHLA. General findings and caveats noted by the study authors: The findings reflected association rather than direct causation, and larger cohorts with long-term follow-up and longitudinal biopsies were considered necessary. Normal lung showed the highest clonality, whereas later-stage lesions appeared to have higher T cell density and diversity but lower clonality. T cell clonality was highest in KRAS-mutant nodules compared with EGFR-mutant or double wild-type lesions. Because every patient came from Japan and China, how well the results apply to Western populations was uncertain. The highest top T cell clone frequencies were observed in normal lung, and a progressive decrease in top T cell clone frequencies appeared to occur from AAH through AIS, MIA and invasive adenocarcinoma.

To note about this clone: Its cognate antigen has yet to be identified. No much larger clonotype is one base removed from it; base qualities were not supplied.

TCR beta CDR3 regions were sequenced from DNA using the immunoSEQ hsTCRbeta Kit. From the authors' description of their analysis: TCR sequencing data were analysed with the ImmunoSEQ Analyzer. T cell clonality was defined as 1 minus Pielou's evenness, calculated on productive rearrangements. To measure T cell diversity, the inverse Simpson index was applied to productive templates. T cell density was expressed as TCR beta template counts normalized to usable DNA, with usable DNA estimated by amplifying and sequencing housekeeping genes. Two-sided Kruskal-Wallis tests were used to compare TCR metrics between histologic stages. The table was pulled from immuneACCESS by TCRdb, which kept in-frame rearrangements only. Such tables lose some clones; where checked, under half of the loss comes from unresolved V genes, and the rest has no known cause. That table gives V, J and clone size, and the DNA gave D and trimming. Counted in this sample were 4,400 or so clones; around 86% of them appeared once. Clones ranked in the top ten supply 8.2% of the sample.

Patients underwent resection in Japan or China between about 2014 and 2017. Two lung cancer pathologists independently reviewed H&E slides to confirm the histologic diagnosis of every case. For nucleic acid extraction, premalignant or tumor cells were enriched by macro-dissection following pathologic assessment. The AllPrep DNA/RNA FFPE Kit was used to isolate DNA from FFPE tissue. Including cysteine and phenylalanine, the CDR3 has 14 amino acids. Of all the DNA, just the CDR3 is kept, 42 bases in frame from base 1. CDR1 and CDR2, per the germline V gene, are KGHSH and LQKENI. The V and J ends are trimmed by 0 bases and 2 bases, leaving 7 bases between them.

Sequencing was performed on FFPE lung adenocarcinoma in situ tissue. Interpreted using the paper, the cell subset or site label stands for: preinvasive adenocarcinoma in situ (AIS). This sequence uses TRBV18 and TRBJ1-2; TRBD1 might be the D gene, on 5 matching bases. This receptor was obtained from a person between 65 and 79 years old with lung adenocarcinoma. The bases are TGTGCCAGCTCACCACCGGGGGTAAACTATGGCTACACCTTC. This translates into CASSPPGVNYGYTF.